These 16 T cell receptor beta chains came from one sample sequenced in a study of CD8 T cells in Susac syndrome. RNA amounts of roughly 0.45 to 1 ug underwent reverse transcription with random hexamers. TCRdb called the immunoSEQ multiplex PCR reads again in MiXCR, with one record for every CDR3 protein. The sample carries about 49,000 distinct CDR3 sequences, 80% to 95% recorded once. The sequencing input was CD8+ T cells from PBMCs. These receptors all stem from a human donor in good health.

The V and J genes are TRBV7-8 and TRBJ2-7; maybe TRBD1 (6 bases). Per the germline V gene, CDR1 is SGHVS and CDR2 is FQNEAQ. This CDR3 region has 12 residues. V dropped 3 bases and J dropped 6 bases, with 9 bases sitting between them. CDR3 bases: TGTGCCAGCAGCTTGGGGGCGCGCGAGCAGTACTTC. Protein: CASSLGAREQYF.

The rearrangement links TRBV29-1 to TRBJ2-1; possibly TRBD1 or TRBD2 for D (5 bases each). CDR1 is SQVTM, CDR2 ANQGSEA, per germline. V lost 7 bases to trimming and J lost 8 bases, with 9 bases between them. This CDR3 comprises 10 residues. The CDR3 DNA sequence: TGCAGCGCCCGGGGCGATGAGCAGTTCTTC. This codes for CSARGDEQFF.

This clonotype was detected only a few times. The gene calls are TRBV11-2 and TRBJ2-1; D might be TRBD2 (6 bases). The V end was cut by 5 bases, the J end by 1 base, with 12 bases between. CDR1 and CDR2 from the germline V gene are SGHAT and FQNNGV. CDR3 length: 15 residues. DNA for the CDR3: TGTGCCAGCAGCATTGGGGGGAAGTCCTACAATGAGCAGTTCTTC. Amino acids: CASSIGGKSYNEQFF.

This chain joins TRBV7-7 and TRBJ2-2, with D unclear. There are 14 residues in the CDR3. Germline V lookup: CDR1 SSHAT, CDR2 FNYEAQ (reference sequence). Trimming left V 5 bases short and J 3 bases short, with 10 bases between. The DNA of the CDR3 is TGTGCCAGCAGCCCTCGTGGGTACACCGGGGAGCTGTTTTTT. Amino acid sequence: CASSPRGYTGELFF.

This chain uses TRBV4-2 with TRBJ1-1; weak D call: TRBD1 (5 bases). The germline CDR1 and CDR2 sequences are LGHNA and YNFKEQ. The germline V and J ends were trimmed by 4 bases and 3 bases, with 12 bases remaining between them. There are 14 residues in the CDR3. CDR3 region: CASSPAGDHTEAFF. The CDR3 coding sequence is TGTGCCAGCAGCCCGGCGGGGGATCACACTGAAGCTTTCTTT.

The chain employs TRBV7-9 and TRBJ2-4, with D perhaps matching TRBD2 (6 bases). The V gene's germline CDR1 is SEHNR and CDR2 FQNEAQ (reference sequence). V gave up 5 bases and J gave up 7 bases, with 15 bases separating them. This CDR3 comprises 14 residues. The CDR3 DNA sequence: TGTGCCAGCAGCATGACTAGGTTAGGGAACATTCAGTACTTC. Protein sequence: CASSMTRLGNIQYF.

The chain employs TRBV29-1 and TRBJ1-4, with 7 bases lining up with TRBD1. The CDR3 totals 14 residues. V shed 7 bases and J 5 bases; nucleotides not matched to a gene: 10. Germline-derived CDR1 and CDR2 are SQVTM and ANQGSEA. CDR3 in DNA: TGCAGCGGTGGTTCCGGGACAGCGAATGAAAAACTGTTTTTT. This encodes CSGGSGTANEKLFF.

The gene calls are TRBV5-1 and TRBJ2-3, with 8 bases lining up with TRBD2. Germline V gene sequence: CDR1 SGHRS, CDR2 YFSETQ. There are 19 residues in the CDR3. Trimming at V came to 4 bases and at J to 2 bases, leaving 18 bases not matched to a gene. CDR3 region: CASSHAGLADTTDTDTQYF. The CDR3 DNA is TGCGCCAGCAGCCACGCTGGACTAGCAGACACCACTGACACAGATACGCAGTATTTT.

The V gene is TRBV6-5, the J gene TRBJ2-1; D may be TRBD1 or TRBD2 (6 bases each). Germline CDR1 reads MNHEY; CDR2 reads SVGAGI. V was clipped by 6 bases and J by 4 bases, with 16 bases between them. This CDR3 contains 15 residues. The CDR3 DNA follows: TGTGCCAGCAGCCCCGTCGGGGGCACATACAATGAGCAGTTCTTC. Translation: CASSPVGGTYNEQFF.

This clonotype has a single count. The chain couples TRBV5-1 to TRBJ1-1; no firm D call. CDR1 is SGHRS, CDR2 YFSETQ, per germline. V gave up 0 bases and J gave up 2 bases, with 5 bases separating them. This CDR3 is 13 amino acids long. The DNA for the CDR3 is TGCGCCAGCAGCTTGGGGCACAACACTGAAGCTTTCTTT. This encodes CASSLGHNTEAFF.

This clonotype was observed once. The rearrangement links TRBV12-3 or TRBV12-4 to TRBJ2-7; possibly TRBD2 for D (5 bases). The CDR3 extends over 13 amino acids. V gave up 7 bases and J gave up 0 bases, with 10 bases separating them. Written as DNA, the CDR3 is TGTGCCAGCATCGGGGAAAGCTCCTACGAGCAGTACTTC. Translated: CASIGESSYEQYF.

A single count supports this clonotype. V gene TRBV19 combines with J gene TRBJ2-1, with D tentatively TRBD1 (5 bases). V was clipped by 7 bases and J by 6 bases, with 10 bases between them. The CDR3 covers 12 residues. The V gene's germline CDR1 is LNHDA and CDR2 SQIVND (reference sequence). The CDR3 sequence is CASKGLLNEQFF. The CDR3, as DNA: TGTGCCAGTAAGGGGCTCCTCAATGAGCAGTTCTTC.

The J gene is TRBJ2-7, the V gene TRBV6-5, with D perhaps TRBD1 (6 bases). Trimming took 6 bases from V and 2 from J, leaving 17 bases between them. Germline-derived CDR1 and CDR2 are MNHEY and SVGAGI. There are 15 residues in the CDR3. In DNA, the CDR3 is TGTGCCAGCAGCTTAACATCGGGACAAACCTACGAGCAGTACTTC. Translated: CASSLTSGQTYEQYF.

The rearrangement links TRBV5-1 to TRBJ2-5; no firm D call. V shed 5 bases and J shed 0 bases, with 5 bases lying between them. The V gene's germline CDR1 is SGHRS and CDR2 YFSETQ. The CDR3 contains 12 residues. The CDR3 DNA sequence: TGCGCCAGCAGGAAGAACCAAGAGACCCAGTACTTC. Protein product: CASRKNQETQYF.

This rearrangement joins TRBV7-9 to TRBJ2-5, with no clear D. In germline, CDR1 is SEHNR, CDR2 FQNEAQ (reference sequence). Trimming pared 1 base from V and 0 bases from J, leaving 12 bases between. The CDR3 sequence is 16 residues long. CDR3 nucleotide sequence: TGTGCCAGCAGCTTAGGGACCAATTGGTACCAAGAGACCCAGTACTTC. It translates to CASSLGTNWYQETQYF.

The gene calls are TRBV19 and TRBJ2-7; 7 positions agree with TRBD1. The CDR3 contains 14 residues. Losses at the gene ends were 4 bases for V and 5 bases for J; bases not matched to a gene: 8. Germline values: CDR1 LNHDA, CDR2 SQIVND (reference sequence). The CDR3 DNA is TGTGCCAGTAGTAGTGGATACAGGGGCCACGAGCAGTACTTC. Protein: CASSSGYRGHEQYF.